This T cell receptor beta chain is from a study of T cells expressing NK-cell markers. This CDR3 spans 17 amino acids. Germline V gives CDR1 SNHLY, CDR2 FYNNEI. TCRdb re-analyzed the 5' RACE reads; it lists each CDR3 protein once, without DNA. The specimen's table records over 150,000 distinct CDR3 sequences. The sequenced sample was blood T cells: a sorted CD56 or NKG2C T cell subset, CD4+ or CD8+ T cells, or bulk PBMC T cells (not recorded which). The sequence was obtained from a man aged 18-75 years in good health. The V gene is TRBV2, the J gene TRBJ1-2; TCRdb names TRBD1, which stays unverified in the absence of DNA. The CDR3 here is CASREDFGLGFGYGYTF. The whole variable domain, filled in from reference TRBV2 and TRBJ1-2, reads EPEVTQTPSHQVTQMGQEVILRCVPISNHLYFYWYRQILGQKVEFLVSFYNNEISEKSEIFDDQFSVERPDGSNFTLKIRSTKLEDSAMYFCASREDFGLGFGYGYTFGSGTRLTVV.